The 16 T cell receptor beta chains reported below all come from one sample, sequenced in a study of blood T cell repertoires in COVID-19. The repertoire was sequenced with immunoSEQ multiplex PCR; TCRdb's copy has only in-frame clones and lacks some. The sample yields 250,000 or so clones, around 83% seen once. The sequencing input was peripheral blood. Source of these receptors: a woman between 40 and 55 years old who had recovered from COVID-19.

V gene TRBV20-1 combines with J gene TRBJ1-1; TRBD1 is a possible D gene (5 bases). The CDR3 is 13 amino acids. V gave up 3 bases and J gave up 4 bases, with 12 bases separating them. The germline CDR1 and CDR2 sequences are DFQATT and SNEGSKA (reference sequence). CDR3 nucleotide sequence: TGCAGTGCTAGTCGACAGAAAGGCACTGAAGCTTTCTTT. Its translation: CSASRQKGTEAFF.

V usage is TRBV4-2 and J usage is TRBJ2-2, with D possibly TRBD1 on 5 matching bases. CDR3 length equals 14 residues. Germline V gene sequence: CDR1 LGHNA, CDR2 YNFKEQ. V lost 3 bases and J 3 bases, leaving 8 bases between the germline ends. The CDR3 loop reads CASSHARDTGELFF. The CDR3 DNA reads as TGTGCCAGCAGCCACGCCAGGGACACCGGGGAGCTGTTTTTT.

V is TRBV11-2 and J is TRBJ2-3; perhaps TRBD1 as D (6 bases). V lost 6 bases and J 2 bases, leaving 9 bases between the germline ends. CDR1 is SGHAT, CDR2 FQNNGV, per germline. CDR3 length: 13 residues. The CDR3 is CASRGANTDTQYF. The DNA for the CDR3 is TGTGCCAGCAGGGGGGCAAACACAGATACGCAGTATTTT.

The chain links TRBV4-2 to TRBJ2-7, with D perhaps matching TRBD1 (6 bases). V lost 2 bases to trimming and J lost 4 bases, with 21 bases between them. Germline-derived CDR1 and CDR2 are LGHNA and YNFKEQ. The CDR3 sequence is 17 residues long. In DNA, the CDR3 is TGTGCCAGCAGCCAACACCCCGGGACAAGGCGAGTTTACGAGCAGTACTTC. Translated, it gives CASSQHPGTRRVYEQYF.

This clone was seen a single time. The V and J genes are TRBV19 and TRBJ1-1; a weak D match, TRBD1 (5 bases). Germline CDR1 reads LNHDA; CDR2 reads SQIVND (reference sequence). The CDR3 spans 13 residues. The V gene lost 5 bases and the J gene lost 2 bases, with 9 bases spanning the gap. The CDR3 nucleotides are TGTGCCAGTAGTCTGGGGCCAAACACTGAAGCTTTCTTT. It specifies CASSLGPNTEAFF. Filled out from reference TRBV19 and TRBJ1-1, the complete variable domain reads DGGITQSPKYLFRKEGQNVTLSCEQNLNHDAMYWYRQDPGQGLRLIYYSQIVNDFQKGDIAEGYSVSREKKESFPLTVTSAQKNPTAFYLCASSLGPNTEAFFGQGTRLTVV.

The chain carries TRBV5-4 and TRBJ1-1, with unresolved D. The V gene's germline CDR1 is SGHNT and CDR2 YYREEE (reference sequence). The CDR3 has 13 amino acids. The V gene lost 1 base and the J gene lost 1 base, with 5 bases spanning the gap. The CDR3 DNA is TGTGCCAGCAGCTTGAGCACGAACACTGAAGCTTTCTTT. It codes for CASSLSTNTEAFF.

The rearrangement links TRBV4-1 to TRBJ1-2, with TRBD1 matching over 9 bases. V shed 5 bases and J 5 bases; nucleotides not matched to a gene: 9. Germline V CDR1 and CDR2: MGHRA, YSYEKL. This CDR3 spans 15 amino acids. CDR3 residues: CASSGRRTGEYGYTF. The DNA for the CDR3 is TGCGCCAGCAGCGGTCGTCGGACAGGGGAGTATGGCTACACCTTC.

As regards this clone: Its ends do not fully match the called genes, so a read error is possible. V usage is TRBV6-2 or TRBV6-3 and J usage is TRBJ2-2; no definite D call. Germline V lookup: CDR1 MNHEY, CDR2 SVGEGT. The CDR3 is 15 residues long. DNA of the CDR3: TGTGCCAGTAGTTACCCCGTCTCGAACACCGGGGAGCTGTTTTTT. It encodes CASSYPVSNTGELFF.

V is TRBV7-9 and J is TRBJ2-1; 10 bases line up with TRBD2. The CDR3 extends over 15 amino acids. Germline CDR1 and CDR2: SEHNR and FQNEAQ (reference sequence). V shed 5 bases, J shed 6 bases, and the junction held 7 bases outside the gene matches. This chain's CDR3 is CASSPGGTSVNEQFF. In DNA, the CDR3 is TGTGCCAGCAGCCCTGGGGGGACTAGCGTCAATGAGCAGTTCTTC.

The genes are TRBV6-1 and TRBJ2-7; 10 positions match TRBD2. J lost 2 bases, V lost 1 base, and 2 bases had no gene match. CDR1 MNHNS and CDR2 SASEGT come from the germline V gene. CDR3 size: 15 residues. The CDR3 DNA reads as TGTGCCAGCAGTGAAGGGGGACTAGCGCCCTACGAGCAGTACTTC. This encodes CASSEGGLAPYEQYF.

This chain joins TRBV14 and TRBJ1-4; 8 bases are shared with TRBD1. CDR1 SGHDN and CDR2 FVKESK come from the germline V gene. V was clipped by 0 bases and J by 7 bases; unmatched bases: 10. The CDR3 has 17 residues. The CDR3 bases are TGTGCCAGCAGCCAAGACCAGACTCAGGGGGCAGGTGAAAAACTGTTTTTT. Translated, it gives CASSQDQTQGAGEKLFF.

This clone was counted once. This chain links TRBV11-3 with TRBJ1-2; 11 positions match TRBD1. The CDR3 has 18 amino acids. V was pared by 5 bases and J by 3 bases, with 14 bases of the junction left unmatched. Germline lookup yields CDR1 SGHNT and CDR2 YENEEA. CDR3 amino acids: CASSKLSGTGGRDYGYTF. CDR3 DNA sequence: TGTGCCAGCAGCAAACTGTCCGGGACAGGGGGGAGGGACTATGGCTACACCTTC.

This chain uses TRBV28 with TRBJ2-5; unclear D gene. Trimming pared 2 bases from V and 0 bases from J, leaving 10 bases between. The CDR3 contains 15 residues. Per the germline V gene, CDR1 is MDHEN and CDR2 is SYDVKM. This CDR3 is CASSLGLHNQETQYF. CDR3 nucleotides: TGTGCCAGCAGTTTAGGGCTACATAACCAAGAGACCCAGTACTTC.

The rearrangement joins TRBV5-1 to TRBJ1-6; D not resolved. The CDR3 contains 16 residues. V was pared by 0 bases and J by 7 bases, with 14 bases between. Germline CDR1 reads SGHRS; CDR2 reads YFSETQ. The CDR3 nucleotides read TGCGCCAGCAGCTTGGACTACCTGAGCGGGAATTCACCCCTCCACTTT. Amino acids: CASSLDYLSGNSPLHF.

The chain has TRBV5-1 and TRBJ2-1, with unresolved D. The CDR3 totals 18 residues. Trimming left V 4 bases short and J 1 base short, with 21 bases between. The germline V gene encodes CDR1 SGHRS and CDR2 YFSETQ. CDR3 DNA: TGCGCCAGCAGCACCAGCTCTGCAAGGCAGGCATCCTACAATGAGCAGTTCTTC. It codes for CASSTSSARQASYNEQFF.

This clone was counted once. Here the CDR3 DNA reads TGTGCCAGCAGCTTGAATGAGGTTATTGGCTACACCTTC. Encoded protein: CASSLNEVIGYTF. The chain uses TRBV7-9 and TRBJ1-2, with unresolved D. Trimming removed 3 bases at V and 7 bases at J, with 12 bases between. From germline, CDR1 is SEHNR and CDR2 FQNEAQ (reference sequence). The CDR3 extends over 13 amino acids.